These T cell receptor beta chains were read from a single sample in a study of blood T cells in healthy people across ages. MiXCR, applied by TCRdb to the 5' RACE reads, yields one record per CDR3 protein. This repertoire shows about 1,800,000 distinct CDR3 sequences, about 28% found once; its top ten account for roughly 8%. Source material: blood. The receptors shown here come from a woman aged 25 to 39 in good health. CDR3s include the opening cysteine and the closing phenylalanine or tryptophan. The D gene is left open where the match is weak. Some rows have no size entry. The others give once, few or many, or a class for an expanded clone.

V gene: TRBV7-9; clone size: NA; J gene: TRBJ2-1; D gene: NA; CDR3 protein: CASSREPNEQFF; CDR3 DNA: TGTGCCAGCAGCCGAGAGCCCAATGAGCAGTTCTTC
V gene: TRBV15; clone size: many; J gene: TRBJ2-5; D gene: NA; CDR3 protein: CATSRDRSVQETQYF; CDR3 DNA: TGTGCCACCAGCAGAGATCGTTCGGTCCAAGAGACCCAGTACTTC
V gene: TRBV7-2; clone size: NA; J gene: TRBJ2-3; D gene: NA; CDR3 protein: CASSPSHLGYTDTQYF; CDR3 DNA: TGTGCCAGCAGCCCCTCTCATCTAGGATACACAGATACGCAGTATTTT
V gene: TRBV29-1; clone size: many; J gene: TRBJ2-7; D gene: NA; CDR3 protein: CSVEGSTDGIEYF; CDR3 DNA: TGCAGCGTTGAAGGCTCCACGGACGGTATAGAGTACTTC
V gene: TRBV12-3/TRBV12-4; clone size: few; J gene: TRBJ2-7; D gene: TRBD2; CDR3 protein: CASSLAGSGGSSYEQYF; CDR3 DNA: TGTGCCAGCAGTTTAGCCGGTAGCGGGGGTAGCTCCTACGAGCAGTACTTC
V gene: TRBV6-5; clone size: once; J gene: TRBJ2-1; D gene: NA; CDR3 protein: CASSYSTGGIQFF; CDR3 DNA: TGCGCCAGCAGTTACTCGACGGGCGGAATCCAGTTCTTC
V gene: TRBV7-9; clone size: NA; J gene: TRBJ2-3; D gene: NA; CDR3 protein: CASSPREYTRERDTQYF; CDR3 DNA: TGTGCCAGCAGCCCTAGAGAATATACGAGGGAGAGAGATACGCAGTATTTT
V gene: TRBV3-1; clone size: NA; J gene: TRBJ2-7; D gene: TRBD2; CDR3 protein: CASSPQRGPYEQYF; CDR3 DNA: TGTGCCAGCAGCCCCCAGCGGGGCCCCTACGAGCAGTACTTC
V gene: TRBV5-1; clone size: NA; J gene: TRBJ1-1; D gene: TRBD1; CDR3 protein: CASSSGTAMNTEAFF; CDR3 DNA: TGCGCCAGCAGCTCTGGGACAGCGATGAACACTGAAGCTTTCTTT
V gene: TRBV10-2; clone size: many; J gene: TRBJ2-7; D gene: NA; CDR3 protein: CASSESSRYEQYF; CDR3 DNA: TGCGCCAGCAGTGAGTCCAGTCGGTACGAGCAGTACTTC
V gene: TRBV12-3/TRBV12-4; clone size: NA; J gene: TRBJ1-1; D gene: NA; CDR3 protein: CASSRPGGRTEAFF; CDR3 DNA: TGTGCCAGCAGCCGGCCGGGAGGGCGCACTGAAGCTTTCTTT
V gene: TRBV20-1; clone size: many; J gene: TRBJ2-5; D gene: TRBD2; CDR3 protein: CSAPATTSGDETQYF; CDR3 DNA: TGCAGTGCTCCAGCCACGACTAGCGGGGACGAGACCCAGTACTTC
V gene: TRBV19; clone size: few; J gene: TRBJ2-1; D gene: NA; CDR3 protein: CASSIGGRARNNEQFF; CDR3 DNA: TGTGCCAGTAGTATCGGTGGAAGAGCGAGAAACAATGAGCAGTTCTTC
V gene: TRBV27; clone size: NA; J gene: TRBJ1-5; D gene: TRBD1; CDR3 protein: CANRPTRGPGNQPQHF; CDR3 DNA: TGTGCCAACAGACCAACCAGGGGGCCGGGCAATCAGCCCCAGCATTTT
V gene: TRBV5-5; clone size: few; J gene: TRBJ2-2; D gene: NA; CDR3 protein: CASSFAGSGELFF; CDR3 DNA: TGTGCCAGCAGCTTTGCGGGGTCCGGGGAGCTGTTTTTT
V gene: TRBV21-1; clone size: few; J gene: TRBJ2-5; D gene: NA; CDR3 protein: CASSKGTGGLKEQYF; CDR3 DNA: TGTGCCAGCAGCAAAGGGACAGGGGGTCTGAAAGAGCAGTACTTC
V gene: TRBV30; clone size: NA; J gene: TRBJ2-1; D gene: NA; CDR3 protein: CAWSEDGGNEQFF; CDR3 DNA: TGTGCCTGGAGTGAGGACGGTGGCAATGAGCAGTTCTTC
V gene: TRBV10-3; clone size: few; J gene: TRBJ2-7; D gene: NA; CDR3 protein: CAISESTSASYEQYF; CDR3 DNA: TGTGCCATCAGTGAGTCGACGTCGGCCTCCTACGAGCAGTACTTC
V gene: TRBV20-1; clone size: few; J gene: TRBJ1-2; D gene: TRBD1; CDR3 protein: CSAVGDRGQGYTF; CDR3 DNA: TGCAGTGCCGTCGGTGACAGGGGACAGGGCTACACCTTC
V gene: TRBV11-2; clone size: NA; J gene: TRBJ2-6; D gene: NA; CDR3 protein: CASSLVAASSGANVLTF; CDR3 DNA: TGTGCCAGCAGCTTAGTGGCAGCCAGCTCTGGGGCCAACGTCCTGACTTTC
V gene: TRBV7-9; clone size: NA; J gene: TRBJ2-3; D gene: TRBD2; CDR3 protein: CASSLGKTSGRTDTQYF; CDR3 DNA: TGTGCCAGCAGCTTAGGGAAGACTAGCGGGAGGACAGATACGCAGTATTTT
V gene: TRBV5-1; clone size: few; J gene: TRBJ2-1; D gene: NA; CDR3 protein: CASSLEGGPSYNEQFF; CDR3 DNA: TGCGCCAGCAGCTTAGAGGGAGGCCCCTCCTACAATGAGCAGTTCTTC
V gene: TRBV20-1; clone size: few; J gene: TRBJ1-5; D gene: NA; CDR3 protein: CSANRVVGGGQPQHF; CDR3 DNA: TGCAGTGCTAACCGGGTGGTGGGGGGCGGGCAGCCCCAGCATTTT
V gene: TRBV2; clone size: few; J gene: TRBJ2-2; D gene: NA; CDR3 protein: CASTRVYTGELFF; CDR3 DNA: TGTGCCAGCACGAGGGTGTACACCGGGGAGCTGTTTTTT
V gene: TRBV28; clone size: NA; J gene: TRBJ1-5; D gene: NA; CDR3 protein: CASSSGENNQPQHF; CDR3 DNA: TGTGCCAGCAGTTCAGGGGAGAACAATCAGCCCCAGCATTTT
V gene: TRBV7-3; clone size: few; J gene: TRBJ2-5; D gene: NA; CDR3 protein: CASSLYGVQETQYF; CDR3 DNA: TGTGCCAGCAGCTTATACGGAGTTCAGGAGACCCAGTACTTC
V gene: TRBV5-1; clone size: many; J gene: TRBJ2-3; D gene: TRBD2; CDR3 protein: CASSLGGTSILDTQYF; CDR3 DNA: TGCGCCAGCAGCTTGGGAGGGACTAGTATATTGGATACGCAGTATTTT
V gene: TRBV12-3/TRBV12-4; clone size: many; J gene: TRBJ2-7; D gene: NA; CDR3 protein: CASSSRGLAGSHEQYF; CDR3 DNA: TGTGCCAGCAGTTCCAGGGGGCTAGCGGGATCCCACGAGCAGTACTTC
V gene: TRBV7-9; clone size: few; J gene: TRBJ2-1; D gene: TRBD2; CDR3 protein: CASSFSRTSGGAEQFF; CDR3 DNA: TGTGCCAGCAGCTTCTCACGGACTAGCGGGGGGGCTGAGCAGTTCTTC
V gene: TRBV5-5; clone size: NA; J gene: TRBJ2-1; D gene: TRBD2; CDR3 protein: CAGSGQRGADNEQFF; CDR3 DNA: TGTGCCGGCAGCGGTCAGCGGGGGGCAGACAATGAGCAGTTCTTC
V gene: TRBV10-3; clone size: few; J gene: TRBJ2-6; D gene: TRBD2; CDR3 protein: CAIRAGGSGANVLTF; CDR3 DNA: TGTGCCATCAGGGCGGGAGGCTCTGGGGCCAACGTCCTGACTTTC
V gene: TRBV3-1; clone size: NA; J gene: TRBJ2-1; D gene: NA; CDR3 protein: CASSQDGGGGEQFF; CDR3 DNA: TGTGCCAGCAGCCAAGATGGGGGAGGGGGGGAGCAGTTCTTC
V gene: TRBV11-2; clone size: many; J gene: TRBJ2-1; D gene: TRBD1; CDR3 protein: CASRVPGQGRNEQFF; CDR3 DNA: TGTGCCAGCAGAGTCCCGGGACAGGGTAGGAATGAGCAGTTCTTC
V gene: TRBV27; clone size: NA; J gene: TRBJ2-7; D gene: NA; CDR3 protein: CASSTQTGHNYEQYF; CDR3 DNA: TGTGCCAGCAGTACACAAACGGGACACAATTACGAGCAGTACTTC
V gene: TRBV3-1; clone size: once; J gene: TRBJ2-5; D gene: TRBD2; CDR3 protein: CASSQGNWRGGKETQYF; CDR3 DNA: TGTGCCAGCAGCCAGGGGAACTGGCGGGGGGGAAAAGAGACCCAGTACTTC
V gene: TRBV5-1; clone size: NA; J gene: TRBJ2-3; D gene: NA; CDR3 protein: CASSLVGTGSTDTQYF; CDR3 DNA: TGCGCCAGCAGCTTGGTTGGGACTGGAAGCACAGATACGCAGTATTTT
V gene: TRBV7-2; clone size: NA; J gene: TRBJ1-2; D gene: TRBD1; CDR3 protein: CASSLGQGFTYGYTF; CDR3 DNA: TGTGCCAGCAGCTTAGGACAGGGATTCACCTATGGCTACACCTTC
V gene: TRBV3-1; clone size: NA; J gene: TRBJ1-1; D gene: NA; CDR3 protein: CASSQTRAGAEAFF; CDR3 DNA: TGTGCCAGCAGCCAAACGAGAGCCGGTGCTGAAGCTTTCTTT
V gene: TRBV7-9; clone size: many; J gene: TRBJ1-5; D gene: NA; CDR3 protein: CASSLGGVGNQPQHF; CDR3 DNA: TGTGCCAGCAGCTTAGGAGGGGTTGGAAATCAGCCCCAGCATTTT
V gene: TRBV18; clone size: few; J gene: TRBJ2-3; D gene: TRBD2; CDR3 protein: CASSPQRGGDTQYF; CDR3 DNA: TGTGCCAGCTCACCACAGCGGGGGGGAGATACGCAGTATTTT
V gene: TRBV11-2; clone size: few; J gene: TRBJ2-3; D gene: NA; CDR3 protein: CASSSERTGAYF; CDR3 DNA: TGTGCCAGCAGCTCAGAACGGACCGGGGCGTATTTT
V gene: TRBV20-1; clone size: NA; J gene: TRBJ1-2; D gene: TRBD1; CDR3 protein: CSARDPDREGGYTF; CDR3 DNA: TGCAGTGCTAGAGATCCGGACAGGGAGGGTGGCTACACCTTC
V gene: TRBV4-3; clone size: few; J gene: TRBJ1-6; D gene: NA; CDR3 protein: CASSQDRADNSPLHF; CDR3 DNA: TGCGCCAGCAGCCAAGACAGGGCAGATAATTCACCCCTCCACTTT
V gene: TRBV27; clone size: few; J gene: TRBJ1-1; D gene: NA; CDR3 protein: CASAQGGNTEAFF; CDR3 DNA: TGTGCCAGCGCACAGGGAGGAAACACTGAAGCTTTCTTT